This T cell receptor (beta chain) came from a study of T cell responses to AZD1222 COVID-19 vaccine. Broader study findings: Only a handful of individuals given AZD1222 were seropositive at baseline.

The V gene lost 5 bases and the J gene lost 3 bases, with 13 bases spanning the gap. This CDR3 is built from 14 residues. Germline assignment: CDR1 SEHNR and CDR2 FQNEAQ (reference sequence). The method was immunoSEQ multiplex PCR; TCRdb's version includes in-frame clones alone and lacks a portion of them. The data show roughly 100,000 clones, approximately 84% seen once. Concerning this clone: Its specificity is not known.

This TCR was sampled from an adult in good health. The chain combines TRBV7-9 with TRBJ1-1, with D perhaps TRBD1 (6 bases). This specimen consisted of peripheral blood, obtained on day 0 of AZD1222 vaccination. The CDR3 nucleotides are TGTGCCAGCAGCATCAGGGGCGGGGACACTGAAGCTTTCTTT. It encodes CASSIRGGDTEAFF.